The entry below describes one TCR beta chain. No antigen is known for it. The data were taken from a study of T cell responses to AZD1222 COVID-19 vaccine. Study-wide points: Repertoire samples came only from after the peak T cell response. Close to half of spike-specific TCRs reportedly recognize unmutated variant regions.

The germline V gene encodes CDR1 SNHLY and CDR2 FYNNEI. CDR3 length equals 14 residues. Trimming at V came to 5 bases and at J to 3 bases, leaving 4 bases not matched to a gene. Method: immunoSEQ multiplex PCR; TCRdb's copy keeps in-frame clones and lacks some. The sample includes about 140,000 clones, over 90% of them seen just once. The source is an adult in good health. This sample comprised peripheral blood, obtained on day 0 of MenACWY control vaccination. This sequence joins TRBV2 and TRBJ2-5; 9 positions agree with TRBD1. The chain's CDR3 is CASSYRGRKETQYF. CDR3 bases: TGTGCCAGCAGTTACAGGGGGCGAAAAGAGACCCAGTACTTC.